This TCR beta chain stems from a study of T-cell reconstitution after alpha-beta-depleted transplantation in children. Whole-study findings and limits: Reported findings indicate that, about two months after transplant, alpha-beta T cells came from several hundred expanded clones, which were derived from non-depleted graft cells.

Concerning this clonotype: Its antigen remains unknown. A clone one base away is much larger, so this may be a read error.

Preparation of the TCRbeta library used unique molecular identifiers. TCRdb re-derived calls from the PCR reads in MiXCR, one entry per CDR3 protein. The top ten hold approximately 30% of the sample, which has 200,000 to 250,000 distinct CDR3 sequences, roughly a tenth seen once. This clonotype was sampled from a child under two years old with acute myeloid leukemia, due to receive a stem cell transplant. This material consisted of PBMCs, taken before TCRalphabeta/CD19-depleted stem cell transplant.

The CDR3 loop reads CASMKAGTNTYVQYF. The CDR3 nucleotides are TGTGCCAGCATGAAAGCGGGAACCAATACCTACGTGCAGTACTTC. This chain connects TRBV27 to TRBJ2-7; 7 positions match TRBD2. CDR1 and CDR2 (germline): MNHEY, SMNVEV (reference sequence). This CDR3 has 15 residues.